This TCR beta chain is from a study of T cell repertoires in cytomegalovirus infection (dated by TCRdb to between 2018 and 2021). With regard to the full study: Donor HLA type was relevant to the analysis, because carriage of CMV infection together with the matching HLA type was indicated by public TCR beta signatures. On the study overall, not on this receptor specifically: In both this cohort and an independent roughly 350-donor cohort, the cumulative frequency of public TCR beta family members distinguished carriers of CMV infection plus the relevant HLA type. The ex vivo response was dominated by HLA-C-restricted CMV-specific TCR beta clonotypes, which also provided the single most frequent clonotype in two of eight donors.

This clonotype appeared a few times. Its antigen has not been determined. Base-call qualities are not available, and no considerably larger clone is one nucleotide away. Sequencing was performed on an Illumina HiSeq 1500. TCRdb took the public reads, trimmed them with fastp at Q25, ran MiXCR for clone calling and kept in-frame beta chains. Rows matching on CDR3 protein sequence are summarized as one entry with the most common DNA and genes. In this sample the table shows 560,000 or so distinct CDR3 sequences, approximately 16% of which occur a single time. 24% of the sample is in the top ten clones. According to the germline V gene, CDR1 reads SNHLY and CDR2 reads FYNNEI. Counted from cysteine to phenylalanine, this CDR3 has 13 amino acids. Only the CDR3 portion is preserved as DNA: 39 bases, with reading frame beginning at the first base. V is clipped by 10 bases and J by 5 bases, and the sequence between their germline boundaries is 16 bases long.

Specimen: CD8+ T cells from PBMCs. The receptor comes from a human donor in good health (CMV status not recorded). Some clones in this sample may be carry-over from other donors' samples. The chain couples TRBV2 to TRBJ2-3; the D gene is possibly TRBD1, with 6 bases matching. The CDR3 is CANRRGGEDTQYF. At the DNA level, the sequence is TGTGCCAACCGCAGGGGCGGTGAAGATACGCAGTATTTT. The CDR3 plus the reference TRBV2 and TRBJ2-3 genes for the other parts give the full variable domain: EPEVTQTPSHQVTQMGQEVILRCVPISNHLYFYWYRQILGQKVEFLVSFYNNEISEKSEIFDDQFSVERPDGSNFTLKIRSTKLEDSAMYFCANRRGGEDTQYFGPGTRLTVL.